This is a list of T cell receptor beta chains from one sample in a study of shared clonotypes between healthy human individuals. The protocol was immunoSEQ multiplex PCR, while the TCRdb copy is restricted to in-frame clones and leaves out a portion. The repertoire includes hundreds of thousands of clones, around 97% of them detected once, and less than 0.065% sits in the top ten. The sample was naive CD4+ T cells sorted from blood. The receptors shown here come from a woman aged 30 to 39 in good health. CDR3s include the opening cysteine and the closing phenylalanine or tryptophan. D genes are given only for firm matches. Clone size is shown for a subset of rows, as once, few, many or a class of expanded clone.

DNA: TGTGCCAGCTCAGGCACAGTCACAGATACGCAGTATTTT
CDR3: CASSGTVTDTQYF
J: TRBJ2-3
size: .
V: TRBV18
D: .

DNA: TGTGCCAGCAGCTTGGGCACTGAAGCTTTCTTT
CDR3: CASSLGTEAFF
J: TRBJ1-1
size: once
V: TRBV5-6
D: .

DNA: TGTGCCATCAGTGAGTCGAACAGGGGGGTCCACGAGCAGTACTTC
CDR3: CAISESNRGVHEQYF
J: TRBJ2-7
size: .
V: TRBV10-3
D: TRBD1

DNA: TGTGCCATCAGTGAGCGTGAGCTTAAAGAGGATACGCAGTATTTT
CDR3: CAISERELKEDTQYF
J: TRBJ2-3
size: .
V: TRBV10-3
D: .

DNA: TGCGCCAGCAGCGCCGGACAGTACAATGAGCAGTTCTTC
CDR3: CASSAGQYNEQFF
J: TRBJ2-1
size: .
V: TRBV5-1
D: .

DNA: TGCGCCAGCAGCCAGGGTCAGGATCCAGAAAAACTGTTTTTT
CDR3: CASSQGQDPEKLFF
J: TRBJ1-4
size: .
V: TRBV4-1
D: .

DNA: TGTGCCAGTAGTATAAGTTTCGTGACAGGGGCCACCGGGGAGCTGTTTTTT
CDR3: CASSISFVTGATGELFF
J: TRBJ2-2
size: .
V: TRBV19
D: TRBD1

DNA: TGCGCCAGCAAAGGTATAGCCTACGAGCAGTACTTC
CDR3: CASKGIAYEQYF
J: TRBJ2-7
size: .
V: TRBV5-1
D: .

DNA: TGTGCCAGCAGCGCAGGGGGACACACTGAAGCTTTCTTT
CDR3: CASSAGGHTEAFF
J: TRBJ1-1
size: .
V: TRBV9
D: TRBD1

DNA: TGTGCCAGCACTGGGGGGCCAAACCTGCCCCAGCATTTT
CDR3: CASTGGPNLPQHF
J: TRBJ1-5
size: .
V: TRBV28
D: .

DNA: TGTGCCAGCTCACCACAGGGCGGCGACACCGGGGAGCTGTTTTTT
CDR3: CASSPQGGDTGELFF
J: TRBJ2-2
size: .
V: TRBV18
D: .

DNA: TGTGCCAGCAGCTTAACCCGATACGAGCAGTACTTC
CDR3: CASSLTRYEQYF
J: TRBJ2-7
size: .
V: TRBV7-2
D: .

DNA: TGTGCCAGCAGTGATCTGGGGGTAGGTACGAATGAGCAGTTCTTC
CDR3: CASSDLGVGTNEQFF
J: TRBJ2-1
size: .
V: TRBV2
D: .

DNA: TGTGCCAGCAGTACAGGACTAGCGGGAGGGGGTGAGCAGTTCTTC
CDR3: CASSTGLAGGGEQFF
J: TRBJ2-1
size: .
V: TRBV28
D: TRBD2

DNA: TGTGCCAGCAGCCGGGCGGGGGCCAACTATGGCTACACCTTC
CDR3: CASSRAGANYGYTF
J: TRBJ1-2
size: once
V: TRBV6-5
D: .

DNA: TGCGCCAGCAAGGACCTGGGAGGACTCTCGAGCATGAACACTGAAGCTTTCTTT
CDR3: CASKDLGGLSSMNTEAFF
J: TRBJ1-1
size: once
V: TRBV10-2
D: .

DNA: TGCAGTGCTCGACTCTCCTACGAGCAGTACTTC
CDR3: CSARLSYEQYF
J: TRBJ2-7
size: .
V: TRBV20-1
D: .

DNA: TGTGCCAGCAGCTTGGGGACAGGGGTCAATGAGCAGTTCTTC
CDR3: CASSLGTGVNEQFF
J: TRBJ2-1
size: .
V: TRBV5-4
D: TRBD1

DNA: TGTGCCTTGACAGCAAGCAATCAGCCCCAGCATTTT
CDR3: CALTASNQPQHF
J: TRBJ1-5
size: .
V: TRBV30
D: .

DNA: TGCAGCGCTGGACTAGCGGTCGACAATGAGCAGTTCTTC
CDR3: CSAGLAVDNEQFF
J: TRBJ2-1
size: .
V: TRBV29-1
D: TRBD2

DNA: TGTGCCGGGGGGGGGCGAGCGGGAGTGTACGAGCAGTACTTC
CDR3: CAGGGRAGVYEQYF
J: TRBJ2-7
size: .
V: TRBV28
D: TRBD2

DNA: TGTGCCAGCACCTCACGGGAGACCCAGTACTTC
CDR3: CASTSRETQYF
J: TRBJ2-5
size: .
V: TRBV2
D: .

DNA: TGTGCCAGCAGCTTATTACGGCAGGCAATGCTAACAACTAATGAAAAACTGTTTTTT
CDR3: CASSLLRQAMLTTNEKLFF
J: TRBJ1-4
size: .
V: TRBV7-9
D: .

DNA: TGTGCCAGCAGCCCTTTGGGACATAGAGAGATCAATGAGCAGTTCTTC
CDR3: CASSPLGHREINEQFF
J: TRBJ2-1
size: .
V: TRBV11-2
D: .

DNA: TGTGCCAGCTCTCCCTTAGGGACAGGCTACAATGAGCAGTTCTTC
CDR3: CASSPLGTGYNEQFF
J: TRBJ2-1
size: .
V: TRBV18
D: TRBD1

DNA: TGTGCCAGCAGCTTAGCCGACGCCACCACAGATACGCAGTATTTT
CDR3: CASSLADATTDTQYF
J: TRBJ2-3
size: .
V: TRBV7-6
D: .

DNA: TGCGCCAGCAGCCACTTAAGGGTCCACAATGAGCAGTTCTTC
CDR3: CASSHLRVHNEQFF
J: TRBJ2-1
size: once
V: TRBV5-1
D: .

DNA: TGTGCCAGCAGCAAAGACAGGGACAGCAATCAGCCCCAGCATTTT
CDR3: CASSKDRDSNQPQHF
J: TRBJ1-5
size: .
V: TRBV21-1
D: .

DNA: TGTGCCAGCAGCGTAGTAGACAGTTACACCGGGGAGCTGTTTTTT
CDR3: CASSVVDSYTGELFF
J: TRBJ2-2
size: .
V: TRBV9
D: .

DNA: TGTGCCACCAGCCGTAGTCCTAATATTGCGGGGACTGGAAACACCATATATTTT
CDR3: CATSRSPNIAGTGNTIYF
J: TRBJ1-3
size: .
V: TRBV15
D: .

DNA: TGTGCCAGCTCCCAACAGACAGGGGGCAGAAACACCATATATTTT
CDR3: CASSQQTGGRNTIYF
J: TRBJ1-3
size: .
V: TRBV18
D: TRBD1

DNA: TGTGCCAGCAGCTCCGGGATTTCTAGCTCCTACAATGAGCAGTTCTTC
CDR3: CASSSGISSSYNEQFF
J: TRBJ2-1
size: .
V: TRBV5-4
D: .

DNA: TGTGCCAGCAGCCCTCGGGGACAGGGATTCGCGGAGACCCAGTACTTC
CDR3: CASSPRGQGFAETQYF
J: TRBJ2-5
size: .
V: TRBV13
D: TRBD1

DNA: TGTGCCAGCTCGGACACAAGATATACCTACGAGCAGTACTTC
CDR3: CASSDTRYTYEQYF
J: TRBJ2-7
size: .
V: TRBV18
D: .

DNA: TGTGCCAGCAGTCTAGCGGGAGGGCGACGACGCGGCTACGAGCAGTACTTC
CDR3: CASSLAGGRRRGYEQYF
J: TRBJ2-7
size: .
V: TRBV28
D: TRBD2

DNA: TGTGCCAGCAGTGAACCGCCGAGGCATGGCTACACCTTC
CDR3: CASSEPPRHGYTF
J: TRBJ1-2
size: .
V: TRBV6-1
D: .

DNA: TGTGCCAGCAGCTTAGATCGCGGGAATGAGCAGTTCTTC
CDR3: CASSLDRGNEQFF
J: TRBJ2-1
size: .
V: TRBV11-3
D: .

DNA: TGTGCCAGCAGCCAGGGTACTGAAGCTTTCTTT
CDR3: CASSQGTEAFF
J: TRBJ1-1
size: .
V: TRBV6-5
D: .

DNA: TGTGCCAGCAGCAAGGGGCCGAACACTGAAGCTTTCTTT
CDR3: CASSKGPNTEAFF
J: TRBJ1-1
size: .
V: TRBV11-2
D: .

DNA: TGTGCCAGCAGCTTAGGTCGGGGACAAGGCTACGAGCAGTACTTC
CDR3: CASSLGRGQGYEQYF
J: TRBJ2-7
size: .
V: TRBV7-7
D: .